This T cell receptor (beta chain) is drawn from a study of blood T cell repertoires in COVID-19. Study context: Samples came from the United States, Italy and Spain, spanning acute and convalescent COVID-19. From T cells, B-cell-depleted T cells, or PBMCs came the material, which was cDNA or gDNA.

With 1 base clipped from V and 7 bases from J, the junction kept 9 bases outside the gene matches. Germline V gives CDR1 SGHNT, CDR2 YENEEA. This CDR3 has 15 residues. The authors' processing: Amplification from reference gene primers served as the basis for estimated nucleated cell counts. Generated by immunoSEQ multiplex PCR, the TCRdb table keeps only in-frame clones and is missing some. The V and J calls and clone size were taken over from that table, and D and trimming were inferred from the DNA. This table holds more than 95,000 clones, around 92% found once. The TCR sequence derives from a woman aged 55-70 years with acute or convalescent COVID-19. Sequencing was done on a sample of peripheral blood. The rearrangement joins TRBV11-3 to TRBJ2-5, with 7 bases that match TRBD2. The CDR3 sequence is CASSLGLAGRGTQYF. The CDR3 bases are TGTGCCAGCAGCTTAGGACTAGCCGGGCGAGGGACCCAGTACTTC.